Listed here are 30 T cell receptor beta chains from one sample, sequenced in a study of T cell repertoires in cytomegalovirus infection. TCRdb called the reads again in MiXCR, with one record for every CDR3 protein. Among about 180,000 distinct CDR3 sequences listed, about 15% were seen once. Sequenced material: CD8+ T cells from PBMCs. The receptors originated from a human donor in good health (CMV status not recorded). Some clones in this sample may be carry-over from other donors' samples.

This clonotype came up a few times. CDR3 sequence (DNA): TGTGCCAGTAGTATAGGATACAGATCAAACACTGAAGCTTTCTTT. Translation gives CASSIGYRSNTEAFF. This chain joins TRBV19 and TRBJ1-1; D unclear. V was clipped by 1 base and J by 2 bases, with 11 bases between them. CDR1 and CDR2 (germline): LNHDA, SQIVND (reference sequence). The CDR3 is 15 amino acids.

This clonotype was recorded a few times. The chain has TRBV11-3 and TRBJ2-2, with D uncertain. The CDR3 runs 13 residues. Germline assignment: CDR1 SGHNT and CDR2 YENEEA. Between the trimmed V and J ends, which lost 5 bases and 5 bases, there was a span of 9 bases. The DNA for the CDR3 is TGTGCCAGCAGCCGAGCTCGGACCGGGGAGCTGTTTTTT. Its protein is CASSRARTGELFF.

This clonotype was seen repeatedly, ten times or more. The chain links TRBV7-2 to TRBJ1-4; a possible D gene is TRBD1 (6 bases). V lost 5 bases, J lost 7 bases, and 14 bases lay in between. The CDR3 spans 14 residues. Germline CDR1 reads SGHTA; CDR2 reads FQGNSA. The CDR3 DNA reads TGTGCCAGCAGCCCCGACAGGAAAGTTGAAAAACTGTTTTTT. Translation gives CASSPDRKVEKLFF.

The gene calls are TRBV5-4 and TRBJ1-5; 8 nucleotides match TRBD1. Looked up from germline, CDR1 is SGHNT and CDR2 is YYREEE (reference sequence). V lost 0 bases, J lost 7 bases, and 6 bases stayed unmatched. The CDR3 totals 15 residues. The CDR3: CASSLGGQGEQPQHF. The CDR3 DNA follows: TGTGCCAGCAGCTTGGGAGGACAGGGCGAACAGCCCCAGCATTTT.

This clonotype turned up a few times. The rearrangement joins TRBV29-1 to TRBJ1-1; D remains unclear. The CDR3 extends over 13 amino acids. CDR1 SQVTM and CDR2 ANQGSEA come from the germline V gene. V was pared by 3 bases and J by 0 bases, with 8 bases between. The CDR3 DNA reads TGCAGCGTTGATCGGTCCATGAACACTGAAGCTTTCTTT. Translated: CSVDRSMNTEAFF.

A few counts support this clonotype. CDR3 loop: CASSQRQGIQETQYF. The CDR3 DNA is TGTGCCAGCAGTCAAAGACAGGGGATCCAAGAGACCCAGTACTTC. The rearrangement uses TRBV12-3 or TRBV12-4 and TRBJ2-5; 8 bases fit TRBD1. The length of the CDR3 is 15 residues. With 5 bases clipped from V and 1 base from J, the junction kept 6 bases outside the gene matches.

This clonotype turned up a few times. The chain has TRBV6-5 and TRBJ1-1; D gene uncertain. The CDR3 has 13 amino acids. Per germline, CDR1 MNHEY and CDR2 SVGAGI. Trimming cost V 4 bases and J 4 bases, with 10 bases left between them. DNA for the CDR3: TGTGCCAGCAGTTTGGGGAGGATCACTGAAGCTTTCTTT. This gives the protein CASSLGRITEAFF.

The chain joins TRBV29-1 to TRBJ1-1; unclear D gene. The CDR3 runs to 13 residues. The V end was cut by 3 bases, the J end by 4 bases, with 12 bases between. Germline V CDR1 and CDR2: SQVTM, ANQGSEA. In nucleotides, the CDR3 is TGCAGCGTTGATGGACCCCCGGGCACTGAAGCTTTCTTT. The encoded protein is CSVDGPPGTEAFF.

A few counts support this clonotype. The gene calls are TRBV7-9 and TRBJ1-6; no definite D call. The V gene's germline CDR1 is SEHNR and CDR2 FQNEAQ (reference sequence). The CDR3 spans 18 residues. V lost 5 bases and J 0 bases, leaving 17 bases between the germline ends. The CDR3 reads CASSPPAVGSSYNSPLHF. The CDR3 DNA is TGTGCCAGCAGCCCCCCCGCGGTTGGAAGCTCCTATAATTCACCCCTCCACTTT.

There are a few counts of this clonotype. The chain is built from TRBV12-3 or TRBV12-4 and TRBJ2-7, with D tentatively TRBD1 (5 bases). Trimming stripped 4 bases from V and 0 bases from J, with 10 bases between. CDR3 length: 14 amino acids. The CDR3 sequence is CASSWGTSSYEQYF. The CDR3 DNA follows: TGTGCCAGCAGTTGGGGCACCTCCTCCTACGAGCAGTACTTC.

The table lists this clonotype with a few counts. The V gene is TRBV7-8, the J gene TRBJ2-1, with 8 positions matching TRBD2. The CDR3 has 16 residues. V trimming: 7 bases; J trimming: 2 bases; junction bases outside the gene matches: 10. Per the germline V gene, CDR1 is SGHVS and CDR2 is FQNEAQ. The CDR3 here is CASTISGGAAYNEQFF. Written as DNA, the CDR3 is TGTGCCAGCACCATATCCGGGGGGGCCGCCTACAATGAGCAGTTCTTC.

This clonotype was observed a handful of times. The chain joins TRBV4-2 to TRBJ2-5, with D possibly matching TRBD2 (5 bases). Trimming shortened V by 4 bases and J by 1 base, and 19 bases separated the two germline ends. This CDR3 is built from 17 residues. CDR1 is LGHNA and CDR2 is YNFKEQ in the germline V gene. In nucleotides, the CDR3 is TGTGCCAGCAGCCGCCCTCCGGCTTTTCGGGGCCAAGAGACCCAGTACTTC. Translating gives CASSRPPAFRGQETQYF.

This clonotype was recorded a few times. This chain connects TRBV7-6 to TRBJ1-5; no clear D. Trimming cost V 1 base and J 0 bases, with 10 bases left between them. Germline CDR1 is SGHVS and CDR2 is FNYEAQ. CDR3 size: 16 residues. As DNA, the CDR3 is TGTGCCAGCAGCTTAGGGGCCCTTTATAGCAATCAGCCCCAGCATTTT. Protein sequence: CASSLGALYSNQPQHF. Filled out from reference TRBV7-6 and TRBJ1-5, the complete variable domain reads GAGVSQSPRYKVTKRGQDVALRCDPISGHVSLYWYRQALGQGPEFLTYFNYEAQQDKSGLPNDRFSAERPEGSISTLTIQRTEQRDSAMYRCASSLGALYSNQPQHFGDGTRLSIL.

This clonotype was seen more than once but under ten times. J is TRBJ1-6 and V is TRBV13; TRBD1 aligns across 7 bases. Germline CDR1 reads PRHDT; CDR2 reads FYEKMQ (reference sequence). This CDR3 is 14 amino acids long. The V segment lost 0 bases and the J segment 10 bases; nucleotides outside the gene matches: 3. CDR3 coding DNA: TGTGCCAGCAGCTTAGGAGGGGGCGGATCACCCCTCCACTTT. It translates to CASSLGGGGSPLHF.

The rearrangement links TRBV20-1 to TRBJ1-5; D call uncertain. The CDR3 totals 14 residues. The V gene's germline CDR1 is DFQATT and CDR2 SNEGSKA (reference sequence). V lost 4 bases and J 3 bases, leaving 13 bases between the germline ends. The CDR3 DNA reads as TGCAGTGCTACAGCCACCGTTTTCAATCAGCCCCAGCATTTT. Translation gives CSATATVFNQPQHF.

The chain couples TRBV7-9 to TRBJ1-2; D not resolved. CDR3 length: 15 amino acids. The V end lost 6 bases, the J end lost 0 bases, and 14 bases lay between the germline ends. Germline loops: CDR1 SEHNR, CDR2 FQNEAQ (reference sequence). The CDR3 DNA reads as TGTGCCAGCAGTAATTCAGTTACGCCTAACTATGGCTACACCTTC. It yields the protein CASSNSVTPNYGYTF.

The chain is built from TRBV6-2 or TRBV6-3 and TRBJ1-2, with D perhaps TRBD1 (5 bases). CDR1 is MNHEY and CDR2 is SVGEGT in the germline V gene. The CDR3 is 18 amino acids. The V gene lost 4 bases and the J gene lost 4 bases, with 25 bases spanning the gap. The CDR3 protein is CASSWGPVLLAEIYGYTF. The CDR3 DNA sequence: TGTGCCAGCAGTTGGGGCCCAGTGTTGTTGGCCGAGATCTATGGCTACACCTTC.

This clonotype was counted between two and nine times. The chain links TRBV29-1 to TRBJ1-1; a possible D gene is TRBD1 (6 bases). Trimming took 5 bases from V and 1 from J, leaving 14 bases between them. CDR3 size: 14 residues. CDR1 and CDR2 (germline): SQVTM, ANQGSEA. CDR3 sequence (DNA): TGCAGCGTTACCGGGACACCCAAGAACACTGAAGCTTTCTTT. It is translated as CSVTGTPKNTEAFF.

CDR3: CASSLRDRDIYGYTF. The CDR3 bases are TGTGCCAGCAGTTTACGGGACAGGGATATCTATGGCTACACCTTC. The chain carries TRBV12-3 or TRBV12-4 and TRBJ1-2; TRBD1 agrees at 9 bases. The junction had 5 bases not matched to a gene; V was cut back by 2 bases and J by 4 bases. The CDR3 is made up of 15 amino acids.

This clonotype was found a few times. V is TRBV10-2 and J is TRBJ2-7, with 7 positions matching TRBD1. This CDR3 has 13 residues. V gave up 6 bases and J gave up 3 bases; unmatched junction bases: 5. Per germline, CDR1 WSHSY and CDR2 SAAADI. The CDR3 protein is CASSGTEDYEQYF. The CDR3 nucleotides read TGCGCCAGCAGCGGGACAGAAGACTACGAGCAGTACTTC.

This chain's CDR3 is CASSSPYRGQGGPYF. The CDR3 DNA sequence: TGTGCCAGCAGCTCGCCTTATAGGGGACAGGGGGGGCCGTACTTC. This chain connects TRBV12-3 or TRBV12-4 to TRBJ2-7; 11 nucleotides match TRBD1. CDR3 length: 15 residues. The V segment lost 6 bases and the J segment 12 bases; nucleotides outside the gene matches: 16.

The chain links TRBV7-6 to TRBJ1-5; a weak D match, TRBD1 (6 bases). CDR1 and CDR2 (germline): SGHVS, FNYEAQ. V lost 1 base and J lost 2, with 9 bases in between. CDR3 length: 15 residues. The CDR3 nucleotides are TGTGCCAGCAGCTTAGACAGGGCCGGCAATCAGCCCCAGCATTTT. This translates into CASSLDRAGNQPQHF. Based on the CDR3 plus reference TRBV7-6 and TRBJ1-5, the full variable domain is GAGVSQSPRYKVTKRGQDVALRCDPISGHVSLYWYRQALGQGPEFLTYFNYEAQQDKSGLPNDRFSAERPEGSISTLTIQRTEQRDSAMYRCASSLDRAGNQPQHFGDGTRLSIL.

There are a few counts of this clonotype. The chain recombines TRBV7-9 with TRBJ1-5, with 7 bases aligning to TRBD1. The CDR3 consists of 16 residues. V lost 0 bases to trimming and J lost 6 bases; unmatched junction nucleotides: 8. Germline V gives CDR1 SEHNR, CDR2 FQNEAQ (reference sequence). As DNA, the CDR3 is TGTGCCAGCAGCTTAGCAAGTTCAGGGGGTAGTCAGCCCCAGCATTTT. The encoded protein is CASSLASSGGSQPQHF. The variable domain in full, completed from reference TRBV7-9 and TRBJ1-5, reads DTGVSQNPRHKITKRGQNVTFRCDPISEHNRLYWYRQTLGQGPEFLTYFQNEAQLEKSRLLSDRFSAERPKGSFSTLEIQRTEQGDSAMYLCASSLASSGGSQPQHFGDGTRLSIL.

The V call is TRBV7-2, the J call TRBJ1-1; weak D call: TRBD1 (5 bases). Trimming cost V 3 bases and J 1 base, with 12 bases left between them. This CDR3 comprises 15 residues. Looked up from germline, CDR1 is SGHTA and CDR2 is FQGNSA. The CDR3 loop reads CASSFFPRENTEAFF. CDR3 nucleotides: TGTGCCAGCAGCTTTTTCCCCAGGGAGAACACTGAAGCTTTCTTT. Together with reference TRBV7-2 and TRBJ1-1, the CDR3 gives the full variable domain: GAGVSQSPSNKVTEKGKDVELRCDPISGHTALYWYRQSLGQGLEFLIYFQGNSAPDKSGLPSDRFSAERTGGSVSTLTIQRTQQEDSAVYLCASSFFPRENTEAFFGQGTRLTVV.

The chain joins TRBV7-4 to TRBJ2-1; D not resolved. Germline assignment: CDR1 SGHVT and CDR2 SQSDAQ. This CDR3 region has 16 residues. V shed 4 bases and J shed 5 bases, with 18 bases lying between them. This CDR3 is CASSYNEIYLNNEQFF. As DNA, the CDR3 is TGTGCCAGCAGCTACAACGAGATCTACCTAAACAATGAGCAGTTCTTC.

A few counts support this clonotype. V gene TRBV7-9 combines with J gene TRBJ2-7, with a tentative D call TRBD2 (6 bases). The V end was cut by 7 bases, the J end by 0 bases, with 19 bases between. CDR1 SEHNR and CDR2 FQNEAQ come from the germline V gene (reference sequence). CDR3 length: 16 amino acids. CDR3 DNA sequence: TGTGCCAGCACCACTACCTGGGACGGGAGCTCCTACGAGCAGTACTTC. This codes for CASTTTWDGSSYEQYF.

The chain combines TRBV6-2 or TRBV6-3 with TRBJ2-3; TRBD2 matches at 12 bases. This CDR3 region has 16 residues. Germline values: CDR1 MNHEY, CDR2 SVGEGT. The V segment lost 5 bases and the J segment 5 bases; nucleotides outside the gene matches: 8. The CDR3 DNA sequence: TGTGCCAGCAGTACTCTAGCGGGGGGGTCGAGAGATACGCAGTATTTT. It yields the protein CASSTLAGGSRDTQYF.

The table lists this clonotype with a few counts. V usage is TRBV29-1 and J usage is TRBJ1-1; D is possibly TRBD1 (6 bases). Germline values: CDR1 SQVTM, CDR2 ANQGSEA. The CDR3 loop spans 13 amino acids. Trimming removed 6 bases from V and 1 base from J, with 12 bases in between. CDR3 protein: CSVAAGANTEAFF. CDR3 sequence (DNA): TGCAGCGTCGCGGCAGGGGCGAACACTGAAGCTTTCTTT.

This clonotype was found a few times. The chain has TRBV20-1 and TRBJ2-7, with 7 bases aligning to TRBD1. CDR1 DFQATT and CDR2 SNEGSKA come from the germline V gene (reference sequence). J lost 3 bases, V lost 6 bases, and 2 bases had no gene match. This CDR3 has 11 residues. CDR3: CSADRDYEQYF. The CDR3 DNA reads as TGCAGTGCCGACAGGGACTACGAGCAGTACTTC.

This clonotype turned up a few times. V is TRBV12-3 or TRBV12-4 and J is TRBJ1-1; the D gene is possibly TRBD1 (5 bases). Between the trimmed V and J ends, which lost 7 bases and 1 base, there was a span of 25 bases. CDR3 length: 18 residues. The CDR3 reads CASIRAVEGVWGNTEAFF. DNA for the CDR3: TGTGCCAGCATACGGGCTGTGGAAGGGGTATGGGGGAACACTGAAGCTTTCTTT.